Listed here are 10 T cell receptor beta chains from one sample, sequenced in a study of identical twins. TCRdb itself ran the 5' RACE reads through MiXCR, one entry per CDR3 protein. The sample has about 190,000 distinct CDR3 sequences; approximately 16% are singletons. These records were also assigned to another study, of T cells expressing NK-cell markers.

The sample comprised CD8+ T cells sorted from blood. Receptor source: a woman aged 18-35 years in good health.

At least ten counts were recorded for this clonotype. The chain links TRBV12-3 or TRBV12-4 to TRBJ2-4; D gene uncertain. Between the trimmed V and J ends, which lost 7 bases and 10 bases, there was a span of 8 bases. This CDR3 region has 10 residues. In DNA, the CDR3 is TGTGCCAGCATCCCGATAATTCAGTACTTC. Residues: CASIPIIQYF.

This clonotype showed up many times. The chain uses TRBV7-2 and TRBJ2-7, with D tentatively TRBD2 (6 bases). CDR1 SGHTA and CDR2 FQGNSA come from the germline V gene. This CDR3 is 13 amino acids long. Trimming left V 3 bases short and J 3 bases short, with 9 bases between. The CDR3 region has the DNA TGTGCCAGCAGCTTTCAGGGACTCTACGAGCAGTACTTC. Translated: CASSFQGLYEQYF.

This clonotype was counted a few times. The chain carries TRBV12-3 or TRBV12-4 and TRBJ2-1; 10 bases are a match to TRBD1. The CDR3 covers 15 residues. J lost 3 bases, V lost 6 bases, and 5 bases had no gene match. Written as DNA, the CDR3 is TGTGCCAGCAGAACCGGGACAGGGGTCTACAATGAGCAGTTCTTC. The encoded protein is CASRTGTGVYNEQFF.

The V call is TRBV29-1, the J call TRBJ2-1; D gene ambiguous. The germline CDR1 and CDR2 sequences are SQVTM and ANQGSEA. This CDR3 spans 14 amino acids. V was cut by 2 bases and J by 7 bases, with 15 bases left in between. CDR3 nucleotide sequence: TGCAGCGTTGAACTGGACGGGTTGGGGAATGAGCAGTTCTTC. Its translation: CSVELDGLGNEQFF.

The sample holds a few counts of this clonotype. This chain uses TRBV6-5 with TRBJ2-5; unclear D gene. The germline V and J ends were trimmed by 0 bases and 4 bases, with 9 bases remaining between them. CDR1 and CDR2 (germline): MNHEY, SVGAGI. This CDR3 is built from 14 residues. For the CDR3, the DNA is TGTGCCAGCAGTTACTCGGTTGGCGGAGAGACCCAGTACTTC. Translating gives CASSYSVGGETQYF.

The chain uses TRBV12-3 or TRBV12-4 and TRBJ2-1; D gene unclear. The V and J ends lost 3 bases and 9 bases respectively, with 9 bases between them. This CDR3 contains 12 residues. The CDR3 nucleotides read TGTGCCAGCAGTTTCACAGACCCTGAGCAGTTCTTC. Translating it yields CASSFTDPEQFF.

The chain has TRBV2 and TRBJ1-1, with TRBD1 identical over 8 bases. V shed 6 bases, J shed 11 bases, and the junction held 11 bases outside the gene matches. Germline CDR1 SNHLY, CDR2 FYNNEI. CDR3 length: 13 residues. The DNA of the CDR3 is TGTGCCAGCAGCGAGACGACAGGGGCGGCGGCTTTCTTT. It yields the protein CASSETTGAAAFF.

This clonotype was recorded a few times. The DNA for the CDR3 is TGCAGCGTACCCCCGACTAGCGGAGGCCACAATGAGCAGTTCTTC. This translates into CSVPPTSGGHNEQFF. V and J are TRBV29-1 and TRBJ2-1; 9 bases are shared with TRBD2. J was trimmed by 5 bases and V by 6 bases; bases with no gene match: 11. The CDR3 sequence is 15 residues long. Germline values: CDR1 SQVTM, CDR2 ANQGSEA.

The rearrangement uses TRBV6-2 or TRBV6-3 and TRBJ2-2; D remains unclear. Germline values: CDR1 MNHEY, CDR2 SVGEGT. Trimming cost V 3 bases and J 4 bases, with 3 bases left between them. This CDR3 contains 12 residues. The CDR3 region has the DNA TGTGCCAGCAGTTATCTCACCGGGGAGCTGTTTTTT. It is translated as CASSYLTGELFF.

V usage is TRBV12-3 or TRBV12-4 and J usage is TRBJ2-2; perhaps TRBD2 as D (7 bases). The germline V and J ends were trimmed by 8 bases and 4 bases, with 11 bases remaining between them. The CDR3 loop spans 13 amino acids. CDR3 bases: TGTGCCAGCGAGGGGGGGCGCACCGGGGAGCTGTTTTTT. This sequence encodes CASEGGRTGELFF.